The rows below give T cell receptor beta chains drawn from one sample of a study of read filtering for tumor transcriptome and immune sequencing. TCRdb reprocessed the reads via MiXCR and lists one record per CDR3 protein. This sample has about 90,000 distinct CDR3 sequences; about 12% occur once, and the top ten carry about 15%. The sequenced sample consisted of a population of CD138-negative cells sorted from bone marrow. The receptors were gathered from a donor over 35 with multiple myeloma. Both conserved end residues are part of each CDR3. The D gene is left open where the match is weak. Clone size is given for some rows only: seen once, a few or many times, or a class if the clone is expanded.

D gene: TRBD2; V gene: TRBV20-1; clone size: many; J gene: TRBJ2-1; CDR3 DNA: TGCAGTCCCGGAGGGGACTACAACAATGAGCAGTTCTTC; CDR3 protein: CSPGGDYNNEQFF
D gene: .; V gene: TRBV20-1; clone size: many; J gene: TRBJ2-4; CDR3 DNA: TGCAGTGCTAGACCCGGAGGGCTAGCGAACATTCAGTACTTC; CDR3 protein: CSARPGGLANIQYF
D gene: .; V gene: TRBV29-1; clone size: many; J gene: TRBJ1-1; CDR3 DNA: TGCAGCGTTGAAGTAGGGACCTGGGGCACTGAAGCTTTCTTT; CDR3 protein: CSVEVGTWGTEAFF
D gene: TRBD2; V gene: TRBV12-5; clone size: many; J gene: TRBJ2-1; CDR3 DNA: TGTGCTAGTGGTTTTCTACTAGCGGGCTCCCTTGGACGGAATGAGCAGTTCTTC; CDR3 protein: CASGFLLAGSLGRNEQFF
D gene: TRBD2; V gene: TRBV6-4; clone size: many; J gene: TRBJ2-1; CDR3 DNA: TGTGCCAGCAGCGCCGGACTAGCGGGAGCAGGGGAGCAGTTCTTC; CDR3 protein: CASSAGLAGAGEQFF
D gene: .; V gene: TRBV21-1; clone size: many; J gene: TRBJ2-2; CDR3 DNA: TGTGCCAGCAGCCTGACCCCACTAGCGGGCCCCATGACCGGGGAGCTGTTTTTT; CDR3 protein: CASSLTPLAGPMTGELFF
D gene: .; V gene: TRBV4-2; clone size: many; J gene: TRBJ2-3; CDR3 DNA: TGTGCCAGCAGCCAAGATCGGGGTGGGGAGCTCACAGATACGCAGTATTTT; CDR3 protein: CASSQDRGGELTDTQYF
D gene: TRBD2; V gene: TRBV6-4; clone size: many; J gene: TRBJ2-5; CDR3 DNA: TGTGCCAGCAGTGACGGCCGGGAGGAGGGGACGGAGACCCAGTACTTC; CDR3 protein: CASSDGREEGTETQYF
D gene: TRBD2; V gene: TRBV28; clone size: many; J gene: TRBJ2-1; CDR3 DNA: TGTGCCAGCAGTTTACTCCTATTGGGCGCGGGAGTCGGGAATGAGCAGTTCTTC; CDR3 protein: CASSLLLLGAGVGNEQFF
D gene: TRBD1; V gene: TRBV7-3; clone size: many; J gene: TRBJ1-1; CDR3 DNA: TGTGCCAGCAGCATCGGACAGGGGAACACTGAAGCTTTCTTT; CDR3 protein: CASSIGQGNTEAFF
D gene: .; V gene: TRBV6-5; clone size: many; J gene: TRBJ1-5; CDR3 DNA: TGTGCCAGCACTCCACCTCCAGGGTTTGGTCAGCCCCAGCATTTT; CDR3 protein: CASTPPPGFGQPQHF
D gene: TRBD1; V gene: TRBV5-1; clone size: many; J gene: TRBJ2-7; CDR3 DNA: TGCGCCAGCAGAACCGGGACAGGGGGCGAGTACGAGCAGTACTTC; CDR3 protein: CASRTGTGGEYEQYF
D gene: .; V gene: TRBV10-3; clone size: many; J gene: TRBJ2-7; CDR3 DNA: TGTGCCATCAGTGACGGGGAAGGGAATAGGAACGAGCAGTACTTC; CDR3 protein: CAISDGEGNRNEQYF
D gene: .; V gene: TRBV7-9; clone size: many; J gene: TRBJ1-1; CDR3 DNA: TGTGCCAGCAGCCTTCTAGAGGGGAACACTGAAGCTTTCTTT; CDR3 protein: CASSLLEGNTEAFF
D gene: .; V gene: TRBV23-1; clone size: many; J gene: TRBJ2-1; CDR3 DNA: TGCGCCAGCAGCTATGCGGGACGCCGGGGTCCTAATGAGCAGTTCTTC; CDR3 protein: CASSYAGRRGPNEQFF
D gene: .; V gene: TRBV12-3/TRBV12-4; clone size: many; J gene: TRBJ2-7; CDR3 DNA: TGTGCCAGCGGGCGGGGGCGAGACGAGCAGTACTTC; CDR3 protein: CASGRGRDEQYF
D gene: .; V gene: TRBV11-2; clone size: .; J gene: TRBJ2-2; CDR3 DNA: TGTGCCAGCAGCTTAGTTCGCGGGACCGGGGAGCTGTTTTTT; CDR3 protein: CASSLVRGTGELFF
D gene: TRBD1; V gene: TRBV5-1; clone size: many; J gene: TRBJ2-3; CDR3 DNA: TGCGCCAGCAGCAAGACAGGGGCTGGAGATACGCAGTATTTT; CDR3 protein: CASSKTGAGDTQYF
D gene: .; V gene: TRBV28; clone size: .; J gene: TRBJ2-3; CDR3 DNA: TGTGCCAGCAGCCAAGTCCCAGTTGGCACAGATACGCAGTATTTT; CDR3 protein: CASSQVPVGTDTQYF
D gene: TRBD2; V gene: TRBV7-2; clone size: many; J gene: TRBJ2-1; CDR3 DNA: TGTGCCAGCAGCTTATCGACTAGCTCTCGTGAGCAGTTCTTC; CDR3 protein: CASSLSTSSREQFF
D gene: .; V gene: TRBV14; clone size: many; J gene: TRBJ2-7; CDR3 DNA: TGTGCCAGCAGCCAAGATTGGGGGAGAGAGCAGTACTTC; CDR3 protein: CASSQDWGREQYF